The clone carrying this T cell receptor (beta chain) was seen repeatedly, ten times or more. Its antigen remains unknown. The record originates from a study of molecular identifiers for immune sequencing clone quantification. Broader study findings: Clones that had above 20 RNA copies took up over 97% of effector molecules but under 1% in naive cells.

In TCRdb, the PCR reads were re-called with MiXCR into one record per CDR3 protein. There are more than 10,000 distinct CDR3 sequences in the sample; 15% to 20% occur only once, and under 2% lies in the top ten. The sequence came from a human donor in good health. Some libraries in this study had Jurkat cell RNA spiked in. The sequenced material came from naive CD8+ T cells from blood, with Jurkat cell RNA spiked in. Subset: FACS-sorted CD8+CD4-CCR7+CD45RA+ naive T cells.

The CDR3, as DNA: TGTGCCAGCAGCCAAGAAGACGGCTACACCTTC. It specifies CASSQEDGYTF. The chain couples TRBV3-1 to TRBJ1-2, with unresolved D. CDR3 length equals 11 residues. The V and J ends lost 0 bases and 8 bases respectively, with 4 bases between them. Germline V lookup: CDR1 LGHDT, CDR2 YNNKEL (reference sequence).